This TCR beta chain was recorded in a study of cytomegalovirus exposure and HLA in healthy donors (TCRdb year 2017). Context from the whole study: An earlier analysis of approximately 550 of the donors reported 250 to 300 Gb of sequence data and 100 million to 140 million unique TCR beta sequences from about 179 million T cells. Roughly 300 gigabases of sequencing data and around 80 million unique TCR sequences made up an early release that covered over 550 HLA-typed donors. Of the 398 genotyped donors, less than 90% were placed in the genetic ancestry cluster associated with self-reported Caucasian donors. The study aimed to test whether cataloging public T cell receptors could reveal signatures of past pathogen exposure. The study used immunosequencing to profile the T cell repertoires of some 600 subjects and linked those repertoires to cytomegalovirus serostatus. Besides the first cohort of 500 to 700 subjects, a separate validation cohort made up of 90 to 150 different subjects was used. High-throughput TCR immunosequencing, statistical association of individual TCRs with disease status, and machine learning were combined to predict cytomegalovirus infection status. To study patterns of TCR occurrence, a later analysis re-analyzed previously published TCR beta repertoires from 666 donors and added high-resolution HLA genotyping. Rather than using new phenotypic data, the later analysis identified candidate immune exposures from TCR beta sequences and from how often those sequences occurred across donors. To decide whether each TCR beta V gene segment behaved as functional or pseudogenic, an earlier analysis of approximately 620 of the donors relied on high-throughput TCR beta sequencing. Donor age, sex, ethnicity and CMV serostatus were compiled alongside the repertoire data. A later genetic analysis used genome-wide SNP genotypes for about 65% of the roughly 700 donors, treating that subset as a discovery cohort. Every discovery cohort repertoire had been produced on one sequencing platform. HLA typing covered class I and class II loci at four-digit resolution. The number of donors typed differed by locus, with roughly 629-640 for A, B, C, DRB1 and DQB1, 522 for DQA1, 600 to 610 for DPA1, and around 450 for DPB1. Several DR-DQ haplotypes were handled as single units for association and clustering, since linkage in the cohort was strong. On average, around 240,000 unique TCR beta nucleotide sequences were sequenced per donor among 398 genotyped donors of the cohort, with about 19% of those sequences being non-productive. Results the study describes overall, beyond this receptor: In a later analysis, TCR association rates were found to vary across HLA loci, with the most associated TCRs seen for DRB1 alleles and the fewest for HLA-C alleles. According to a later analysis, parvovirus B19, influenza, CMV and Epstein-Barr virus appeared linked to several top co-occurrence clusters. In both the original and validation cohorts, the classifier was reported to diagnose cytomegalovirus status with high specificity and sensitivity. In this cohort, only TCR beta chains were sequenced, and detectable features were limited by the absence of alpha or paired-chain data. In a later analysis, HLA-associated TCR beta chains were found to be more clonally expanded and to have lower generation probabilities than equally common non-associated chains. HLA typing was unavailable for some donors at each locus, so association tests used only the typed subset. In a later analysis, some 18,000 TCR beta sequences were associated with specific HLA alleles at a false discovery rate of 0.05. The earlier analysis of 587 of the donors excluded about 16 rarely observed V segments, including chromosome 9 orphons, because counts were too low. In the study, roughly 160 TCR beta chains were listed as associated with cytomegalovirus. Strong co-occurrence of HLA alleles, especially DR and DQ, made assigning TCR associations to individual alleles difficult. The 87-base-pair reads could not distinguish some IMGT-functional V segments, including TRBV6-2 and TRBV6-3, so those segments were excluded. In vitro tests confirmed that a few of the cytomegalovirus-associated TCR beta chains recognize cytomegalovirus antigens. Broadly in line with IMGT annotations, most TCR beta V segments showed up in productive rearrangements about 87% or about 30% of the time in an earlier analysis of around 600 of the donors. The authors suggested that the approach could potentially be generalized to other disease states and immunological phenotypes. For the cohort, immune exposure information was limited to CMV serostatus. Linkage disequilibrium might explain the correlated functional status among segregating V segments, but an unknown experimental factor could not be ruled out. According to a later genetic analysis, donors in an Asian-associated ancestry cluster had fewer N-insertions in productive TCRs than the approximately 700-donor mean. Most CMV-associated TCR beta chains appeared to be HLA-restricted in a later analysis, and the HLA associations seemed to be driven largely by CMV exposure. An association between a missense DCLRE1C variant and V-gene and J-gene trimming of TCR beta chains was found in a later genetic analysis and replicated in an independent cohort. The sequencing pipeline was judged likely to have produced a cluster of highly shared sequence variants as a technical artifact. A further reported finding was that TCR beta sequences accurately predicted the HLA-A and HLA-B alleles for most subjects in the first cohort. Sequencing depth was assumed to be roughly uniform across donors in the presence/absence analyses, though that assumption may not hold. Across donors, most TCR sequences were observed very rarely, whereas some public TCRs were present in many individuals.

The cohort comprised more than 550 healthy bone marrow donors. At the time of sampling, all cohort members were nominally healthy, though unrecorded immune exposures were likely present. The donor tested CMV seronegative and was one of the 352 seronegative cohort members. A peripheral blood sample was provided by each donor, and peripheral blood mononuclear cells were used for TCR beta sequencing. The Qiagen DNeasy Blood Extraction Kit was used to extract genomic DNA from the blood cell samples. The library was built by means of the immunoSEQ multiplex PCR assay. For the multiplex PCR, a mixture combining 60 forward primers for TCR Vbeta segments and 13 reverse primers for TCR Jbeta segments was used. The CDR3 region of rearranged TCR beta genes was amplified from genomic DNA by a multiplex PCR assay. On the Illumina HiSeq System, the amplified TCR beta libraries were sequenced as 87-base-pair reads. On the study's bioinformatics: In a later analysis, 77 million or so unique TCR beta chains were counted across the 650 to 750 repertoires, and around 11 million of these chains were shared by at least two donors. Raw reads were error-corrected and collapsed into unique sequences with a nearest-neighbor algorithm that merged closely related sequences to remove PCR and sequencing errors. To assign V, D and J gene segments, CDR3 sequences were aligned to IMGT reference sequences. For a sequence to be retained, at least a six-nucleotide match to both a V gene segment and a J gene segment was required. Rearrangements were classified as productive when the CDR3 lacked stop codons and remained in frame with V and J, and all other rearrangements were classified as non-productive. Following IMGT convention, CDR3 was defined as the stretch from the second conserved V-encoded cysteine to the conserved J-encoded phenylalanine. Sequences without an unambiguous match to a single V gene segment were excluded from the earlier analysis of 500 to 700 of the donors. An earlier analysis of just under 600 of the donors called V segments functional above 56.7% productive rearrangements and segregating when the between-donor standard deviation exceeded 5%. A statistical classification framework was developed to diagnose cytomegalovirus status using the catalog of TCR beta chain sequences. V and J gene assignment, in a later analysis, came from comparing TCR nucleotide sequences with IMGT/GENE-DB human TR gene sequences. Using the TCRdist pipeline, a later analysis assigned CDR3 sequences along with most-parsimonious VDJ recombination scenarios. In a later analysis, every TCR beta chain was defined by the combination of its CDR3 amino acid sequence and its V-gene family, and reads without a unique V-gene family were dropped. A later analysis removed roughly 590 highly shared, low-generation-probability nucleotide sequences to deal with suspected cross-contamination and a sequencing artifact. A later analysis calculated a clonal expansion index for each public chain from normalized within-repertoire ranks of inferred template counts. In a later analysis, generation probabilities were computed using a VDJ recombination model fitted to out-of-frame rearrangements, and the results were checked against IGoR. A later analysis scored TCR-TCR, TCR-HLA and TCR-CMV co-occurrence with hypergeometric tests, applying a repertoire-size bias correction to TCR pairs. In a later analysis, false discovery rates were estimated by permuting HLA or CMV assignments 20 times. In a later analysis, co-occurring TCRs were grouped using DBSCAN, and TCRdist sequence similarity was added for clustering within HLA-allele-positive subsets. Repertoires with fewer than 30,000 or more than 120,000 public chains were left out of co-occurrence clustering, as were about 5 repertoires with anomalous nucleotide sharing. The immuneACCESS repertoire file appears here via TCRdb, limited to in-frame rearrangements. These files lack a portion of the clones; in checked studies, under half of the deficit traces to unresolved V genes, and the cause of the others is not known. V and J calls and clone size are as listed in that table; D and trimming were resolved from the DNA. The sample profile shows 130,000 to 150,000 clones; 55% to 85% of them were found once. 2.1% of the sample is held by the ten biggest clonotypes.

The V and J ends are trimmed by 0 bases and 0 bases, leaving 9 bases between them. Looking up the germline V gene yields CDR1 SGHRS and CDR2 YFSETQ. The CDR3 covers 15 residues, taking in both the cysteine and the phenylalanine. Of all the DNA, just the CDR3 is kept, 45 bases in frame from base 1. This clone appeared once. Its antigen has not been determined. No qualities accompany the bases; no much larger clone lies one base away. The rearrangement combines TRBV5-1 with TRBJ1-1, with no confidently assigned D gene. The sequence was obtained from a man aged 35 to 55 in good health and CMV-seronegative. The specimen sequenced was PBMCs. The nucleotide sequence is given as TGCGCCAGCAGCTTGGGAGTGGGCATGAACACTGAAGCTTTCTTT. It encodes CASSLGVGMNTEAFF.